This T cell receptor beta chain was profiled in a study of cytomegalovirus exposure and HLA in healthy donors. In the case of this clone: Its antigen is not known. The junction departs from germline at one end; a sequencing error may be responsible.

Study-wide results and limits: Presence/absence comparisons presumed near-even sequencing depth among donors. Across HLA loci, a later analysis found differing TCR association rates, with DRB1 most and HLA-C fewest. Per a prior analysis, the majority of TCR beta V segments were productive roughly 87% or roughly 30% of the time. In vitro testing confirmed a few CMV-associated chains as specific for CMV antigens.

Use of 60 Vbeta and 13 Jbeta primers characterized the PCR. The data were produced by immunoSEQ multiplex PCR, yet TCRdb's version contains in-frame clones alone and is incomplete. This table has more than 85,000 clones, more than 60% appearing once. The sample was PBMCs. This clonotype originated in a woman aged 40 to 50 in good health and CMV-seropositive.

The CDR3 protein is CSSSLALAGGLFF. The CDR3 DNA sequence: TGTTCCAGCAGCTTAGCCCTCGCAGGGGGGCTGTTTTTT. The gene calls are TRBV7-9 and TRBJ2-2; 7 bases line up with TRBD1. CDR1 SEHNR and CDR2 FQNEAQ come from the germline V gene (reference sequence). This CDR3 comprises 13 residues.